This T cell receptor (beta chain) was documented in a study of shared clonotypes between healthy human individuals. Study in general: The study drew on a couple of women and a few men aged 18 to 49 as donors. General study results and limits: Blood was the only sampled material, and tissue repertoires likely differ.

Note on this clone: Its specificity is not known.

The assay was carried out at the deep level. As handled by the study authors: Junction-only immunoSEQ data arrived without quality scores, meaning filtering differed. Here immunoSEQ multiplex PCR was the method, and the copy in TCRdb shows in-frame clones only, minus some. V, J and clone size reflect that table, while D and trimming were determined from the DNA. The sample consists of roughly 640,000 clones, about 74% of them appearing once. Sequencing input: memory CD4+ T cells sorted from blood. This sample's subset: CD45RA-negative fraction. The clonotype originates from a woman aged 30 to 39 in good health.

CDR3 DNA sequence: TGTGCCAGCAGTTTAACCTCAGGGGCTGGAGGAACCTTC. Its protein is CASSLTSGAGGTF. The V call is TRBV28, the J call TRBJ1-2; TRBD1 is a possible D gene (6 bases). V lost 2 bases, J lost 14 bases, and 18 bases lay in between. CDR3 size: 13 residues. Germline-derived CDR1 and CDR2 are MDHEN and SYDVKM.